This is a list of T cell receptor beta chains from one sample in a study of T cells in Graves' hyperthyroidism and ophthalmopathy. TCRdb called the multiplex PCR reads again in MiXCR, with one record for every CDR3 protein. Of around 400,000 distinct CDR3 sequences listed, roughly 13% are singletons. The sequenced sample was blood. The origin of the receptors is a woman between 18 and 29 years old with Graves' hyperthyroidism. Both conserved end residues are part of each CDR3. The D gene is left open where the match is weak. For some rows the clone size is stated as once, few or many, or as a class when expanded; others skip it.

v_gene: TRBV5-1
d_gene: .
abundance: many
j_gene: TRBJ1-1
CDR3aa: CASSLDRAGWTEAFF
CDR3nt: TGCGCCAGCAGCTTGGATCGTGCAGGCTGGACTGAAGCTTTCTTT

v_gene: TRBV4-2
d_gene: .
abundance: .
j_gene: TRBJ1-4
CDR3aa: CASSQEDSGLPEKLFF
CDR3nt: TGTGCCAGCAGCCAAGAGGACTCAGGGTTACCTGAAAAACTGTTTTTT

v_gene: TRBV20-1
d_gene: TRBD1
abundance: few
j_gene: TRBJ2-4
CDR3aa: CSAPSDRAQAKNIQYF
CDR3nt: TGCAGTGCTCCTTCTGACAGGGCTCAGGCCAAAAACATTCAGTACTTC

v_gene: TRBV28
d_gene: TRBD1
abundance: many
j_gene: TRBJ1-6
CDR3aa: CASTPGTGYNSPLHF
CDR3nt: TGTGCCAGCACGCCCGGGACAGGGTATAATTCACCCCTCCACTTT

v_gene: TRBV5-1
d_gene: TRBD2
abundance: many
j_gene: TRBJ2-1
CDR3aa: CASSLEVAGGPGEQFF
CDR3nt: TGCGCCAGCAGCTTGGAGGTAGCGGGGGGGCCAGGTGAGCAGTTCTTC

v_gene: TRBV4-3
d_gene: TRBD2
abundance: .
j_gene: TRBJ2-1
CDR3aa: CASSPTGTSGSNEQFF
CDR3nt: TGCGCCAGCAGCCCAACCGGGACTAGCGGGAGTAATGAGCAGTTCTTC

v_gene: TRBV28
d_gene: .
abundance: many
j_gene: TRBJ1-1
CDR3aa: CASSLSGRVNTEAFF
CDR3nt: TGTGCCAGCAGTTTAAGTGGGAGAGTTAACACTGAAGCTTTCTTT

v_gene: TRBV7-8
d_gene: .
abundance: .
j_gene: TRBJ1-5
CDR3aa: CASSLVPGATNQPQHF
CDR3nt: TGTGCCAGCAGCCTAGTGCCGGGAGCCACCAATCAGCCCCAGCATTTT

v_gene: TRBV19
d_gene: .
abundance: .
j_gene: TRBJ1-5
CDR3aa: CASSIVTPGNQPQHF
CDR3nt: TGTGCCAGTAGTATAGTGACCCCTGGGAATCAGCCCCAGCATTTT

v_gene: TRBV2
d_gene: .
abundance: many
j_gene: TRBJ1-1
CDR3aa: CASRQLNTEAFF
CDR3nt: TGTGCCAGCAGACAGCTGAACACTGAAGCTTTCTTT

v_gene: TRBV20-1
d_gene: TRBD1
abundance: many
j_gene: TRBJ1-5
CDR3aa: CSAPGAGGTNQPQHF
CDR3nt: TGCAGTGCTCCGGGGGCAGGGGGTACGAATCAGCCCCAGCATTTT

v_gene: TRBV7-3
d_gene: TRBD1
abundance: many
j_gene: TRBJ2-5
CDR3aa: CASSYDRGETQYF
CDR3nt: TGTGCCAGCAGCTATGACAGGGGCGAGACCCAGTACTTC

v_gene: TRBV20-1
d_gene: .
abundance: many
j_gene: TRBJ1-1
CDR3aa: CSVRSLYVDSGTEAFF
CDR3nt: TGCAGTGTGAGGTCACTGTATGTCGATTCGGGCACTGAAGCTTTCTTT

v_gene: TRBV24-1
d_gene: .
abundance: .
j_gene: TRBJ2-2
CDR3aa: CATSDSQLAGFGELFF
CDR3nt: TGTGCCACCAGTGATTCCCAACTGGCGGGATTCGGGGAGCTGTTTTTT

v_gene: TRBV25-1
d_gene: TRBD1
abundance: many
j_gene: TRBJ2-2
CDR3aa: CASSAPGQGGELFF
CDR3nt: TGTGCCAGCAGTGCTCCGGGACAGGGAGGGGAGCTGTTTTTT

v_gene: TRBV18
d_gene: .
abundance: .
j_gene: TRBJ2-2
CDR3aa: CASSPAERTGELFF
CDR3nt: TGTGCCAGCTCACCGGCGGAGAGAACCGGGGAGCTGTTTTTT

v_gene: TRBV12-3/TRBV12-4
d_gene: .
abundance: many
j_gene: TRBJ1-3
CDR3aa: CASGIANTIYF
CDR3nt: TGTGCCAGCGGGATTGCCAACACCATATATTTT

v_gene: TRBV28
d_gene: TRBD2
abundance: many
j_gene: TRBJ2-1
CDR3aa: CASSSRGSGSGYEQFF
CDR3nt: TGTGCCAGCAGTTCCCGGGGTAGCGGGAGTGGCTATGAGCAGTTCTTC

v_gene: TRBV5-6
d_gene: TRBD2
abundance: many
j_gene: TRBJ2-3
CDR3aa: CASSFGGFGTDTQYF
CDR3nt: TGTGCCAGCAGCTTCGGGGGGTTTGGCACAGATACGCAGTATTTT

v_gene: TRBV6-1
d_gene: .
abundance: few
j_gene: TRBJ2-1
CDR3aa: CASTPEQGVDEQFF
CDR3nt: TGTGCCAGCACCCCGGAACAGGGTGTCGATGAGCAGTTCTTC

v_gene: TRBV20-1
d_gene: .
abundance: many
j_gene: TRBJ1-2
CDR3aa: CSARLPPNYGYTF
CDR3nt: TGCAGTGCTAGGCTCCCCCCAAACTATGGCTACACCTTC

v_gene: TRBV5-1
d_gene: TRBD1
abundance: many
j_gene: TRBJ1-2
CDR3aa: CASSLLFQGARGYTF
CDR3nt: TGCGCCAGCAGCTTGCTTTTTCAGGGGGCGCGGGGCTACACCTTC

v_gene: TRBV29-1
d_gene: TRBD1
abundance: many
j_gene: TRBJ2-3
CDR3aa: CSVVLQGFVDTQYF
CDR3nt: TGCAGCGTTGTATTACAGGGGTTCGTAGATACGCAGTATTTT

v_gene: TRBV5-1
d_gene: .
abundance: few
j_gene: TRBJ2-3
CDR3aa: CASSWTADTQYF
CDR3nt: TGCGCCAGCAGCTGGACGGCGGATACGCAGTATTTT

v_gene: TRBV20-1
d_gene: .
abundance: many
j_gene: TRBJ2-7
CDR3aa: CSAQRASAYEQYF
CDR3nt: TGCAGTGCGCAGAGGGCCAGCGCCTACGAGCAGTACTTC

v_gene: TRBV11-2
d_gene: TRBD2
abundance: .
j_gene: TRBJ2-3
CDR3aa: CASSFGAGGTTDTQYF
CDR3nt: TGTGCCAGCAGCTTTGGAGCGGGGGGGACCACAGATACGCAGTATTTT

v_gene: TRBV10-3
d_gene: .
abundance: few
j_gene: TRBJ2-4
CDR3aa: CAISEKGTENIQYF
CDR3nt: TGTGCCATCAGTGAGAAGGGCACCGAAAACATTCAGTACTTC

v_gene: TRBV12-3/TRBV12-4
d_gene: TRBD2
abundance: many
j_gene: TRBJ2-3
CDR3aa: CASSFRLAGSTDTQYF
CDR3nt: TGTGCCAGCAGTTTCCGACTAGCGGGATCCACAGATACGCAGTATTTT

v_gene: TRBV4-1
d_gene: TRBD1
abundance: many
j_gene: TRBJ1-5
CDR3aa: CASSPGQGPIQPQHF
CDR3nt: TGCGCCAGCAGTCCCGGACAGGGTCCGATTCAGCCCCAGCATTTT

v_gene: TRBV20-1
d_gene: TRBD2
abundance: many
j_gene: TRBJ2-7
CDR3aa: CSASSPKTGGYEQYF
CDR3nt: TGCAGTGCTAGTTCCCCTAAAACGGGGGGCTACGAGCAGTACTTC

v_gene: TRBV7-2
d_gene: .
abundance: many
j_gene: TRBJ1-3
CDR3aa: CASSLGGSTGNTIYF
CDR3nt: TGTGCCAGCAGCTTAGGGGGCAGCACTGGAAACACCATATATTTT

v_gene: TRBV9
d_gene: .
abundance: many
j_gene: TRBJ1-1
CDR3aa: CASSVGIGGNTEAFF
CDR3nt: TGTGCCAGCAGCGTAGGTATCGGGGGGAACACTGAAGCTTTCTTT

v_gene: TRBV6-1
d_gene: .
abundance: many
j_gene: TRBJ2-7
CDR3aa: CASSDFHGGFSYEQYF
CDR3nt: TGTGCCAGCAGTGACTTTCACGGCGGGTTCTCCTACGAGCAGTACTTC

v_gene: TRBV5-6
d_gene: .
abundance: .
j_gene: TRBJ2-1
CDR3aa: CASSLEFMTTQLSYNEQFF
CDR3nt: TGTGCCAGCAGCCTAGAGTTTATGACTACTCAACTCTCCTACAATGAGCAGTTCTTC

v_gene: TRBV12-3/TRBV12-4
d_gene: .
abundance: many
j_gene: TRBJ1-1
CDR3aa: CASSLGTVSRNTEAFF
CDR3nt: TGTGCCAGCAGTTTAGGGACAGTTTCTAGGAACACTGAAGCTTTCTTT

v_gene: TRBV5-1
d_gene: .
abundance: .
j_gene: TRBJ2-3
CDR3aa: CASMNGGPYSTDTQYF
CDR3nt: TGCGCCAGCATGAACGGGGGACCCTATAGCACAGATACGCAGTATTTT

v_gene: TRBV11-2
d_gene: .
abundance: many
j_gene: TRBJ1-2
CDR3aa: CASSLDRDYGYTF
CDR3nt: TGTGCCAGCAGCTTAGACAGGGACTATGGCTACACCTTC